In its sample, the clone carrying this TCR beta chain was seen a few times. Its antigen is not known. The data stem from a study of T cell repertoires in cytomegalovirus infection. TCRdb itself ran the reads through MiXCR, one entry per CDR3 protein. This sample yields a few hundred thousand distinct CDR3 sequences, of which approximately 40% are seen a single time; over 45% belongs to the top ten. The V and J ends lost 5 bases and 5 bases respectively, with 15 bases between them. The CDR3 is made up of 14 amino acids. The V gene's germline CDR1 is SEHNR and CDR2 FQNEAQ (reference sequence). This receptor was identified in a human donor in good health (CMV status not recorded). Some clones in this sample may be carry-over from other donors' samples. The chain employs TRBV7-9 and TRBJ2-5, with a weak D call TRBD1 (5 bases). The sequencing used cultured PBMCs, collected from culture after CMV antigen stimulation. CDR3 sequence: CASSPRLGVETQYF. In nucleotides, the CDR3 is TGTGCCAGCAGCCCCCGTCTAGGGGTGGAGACCCAGTACTTC.